What follows is one T cell receptor (beta chain) and its context. This sample stems from a study of blood T cell repertoires in COVID-19. Background on the study: Acute-phase and convalescent COVID-19 samples originated in the United States, Italy and Spain. PBMCs, B-cell-depleted T cells, or T cells provided the cDNA or gDNA that made up the material.

Sequencing used immunoSEQ multiplex PCR; TCRdb keeps in-frame clones, though not all of them. The repertoire holds about 210,000 clones, with under 90% as singletons. The CDR3 consists of 13 residues. V lost 6 bases and J lost 4; bases outside the gene matches: 5. The germline V gene encodes CDR1 MDHEN and CDR2 SYDVKM. Cohort assignment relied on participant-reported clinical history. The sample taken for sequencing was PBMCs or T cells enriched from blood (not recorded which). The chain joins TRBV28 to TRBJ1-2, with 7 bases identical to TRBD1. The origin of this receptor is a woman aged 45-60 years with acute COVID-19. Written as DNA, the CDR3 is TGTGCCAGCAGAGTACAGGGGTTCTATGGCTACACCTTC. Translated: CASRVQGFYGYTF.